This TCR beta chain was found in a study of T cell responses to AZD1222 COVID-19 vaccine. Study details: Second-dose recipients at about 4 or about 12 weeks were treated as one pooled group. The study's findings and limits: CD4 TCRs associated with vaccination spanned spike, dominating at 160-218 and 743-854. Regions left unmutated in variants are reportedly the target of nearly half of spike-specific TCRs.

A word on this clone: Its antigen is as yet unknown.

Method: immunoSEQ multiplex PCR; TCRdb's copy keeps in-frame clones and lacks some. The sample lists some 150,000 clones; roughly 89% were seen once. Germline CDR1 is DFQATT and CDR2 is SNEGSKA (reference sequence). Trimming removed 7 bases from V and 8 bases from J, with 14 bases in between. There are 11 residues in the CDR3. This TCR derives from an adult in good health. The chain joins TRBV20-1 to TRBJ1-2; D gene uncertain. The source material was peripheral blood, sampled on day 0 of AZD1222 vaccination. Here the CDR3 reads CSGKVEGGYTF. The CDR3 bases are TGCAGTGGAAAAGTGGAGGGCGGCTACACCTTC.